Presented here are 30 T cell receptor beta chains from one specimen sequenced in a study of patients and donors after allogeneic stem cell transplantation. TCRdb re-called the RT-PCR reads with MiXCR, one entry per CDR3 protein. The sample includes about 160,000 distinct CDR3 sequences, 24% of them seen just once. Sequencing was carried out using blood, either unsorted or a sorted T cell fraction (not recorded which). These receptors all stem from a human donor who was either an allogeneic HSCT recipient or a stem cell or donor lymphocyte infusion donor (not recorded which). It is not recorded whose cells these are; they may come from a transplant donor.

V gene TRBV5-1 combines with J gene TRBJ1-6; D is uncertain. V was cut by 0 bases and J by 7 bases, with 8 bases left in between. The CDR3 is 14 residues long. Germline assignment: CDR1 SGHRS and CDR2 YFSETQ. CDR3 nucleotides: TGCGCCAGCAGCTTGGTGATGAAGAATTCACCCCTCCACTTT. Protein: CASSLVMKNSPLHF.

This clonotype occurred a few times. This chain uses TRBV20-1 with TRBJ1-1, with TRBD1 matching over 7 bases. Germline trimming cut 0 bases from V and 4 bases from J; bases unmatched to any gene: 2. Germline CDR1 is DFQATT and CDR2 is SNEGSKA (reference sequence). This CDR3 is built from 13 residues. The CDR3 DNA follows: TGCAGTGCTAGAGATAACAGGGGCACTGAAGCTTTCTTT. The encoded protein is CSARDNRGTEAFF.

The sample holds a few counts of this clonotype. The V call is TRBV5-1, the J call TRBJ1-1; D unclear. Germline CDR1 is SGHRS and CDR2 is YFSETQ. Trimming left V 5 bases short and J 1 base short, with 9 bases between. The CDR3 sequence is 13 residues long. CDR3 sequence (DNA): TGCGCCAGCAGTGAGTTCCAGAACACTGAAGCTTTCTTT. Protein: CASSEFQNTEAFF.

This clonotype was seen a handful of times. The V and J genes are TRBV6-5 and TRBJ1-4, with no clear D. Looked up from germline, CDR1 is MNHEY and CDR2 is SVGAGI. The length of the CDR3 is 19 residues. V was clipped by 3 bases and J by 6 bases, with 26 bases between them. The CDR3 protein is CASSYGIRLSLGIDEKLFF. The CDR3 nucleotides read TGTGCCAGCAGTTATGGAATTCGGTTAAGTTTAGGTATTGATGAAAAACTGTTTTTT.

This clonotype was detected ten times or more. The chain uses TRBV20-1 and TRBJ1-5, with D maybe TRBD1 (5 bases). V lost 3 bases and J lost 3, with 9 bases in between. The CDR3 has 13 amino acids. Per germline, CDR1 DFQATT and CDR2 SNEGSKA (reference sequence). DNA for the CDR3: TGCAGTGCTAGTCGGGGGATCAATCAGCCCCAGCATTTT. This encodes CSASRGINQPQHF.

This clonotype was picked up a small number of times. V and J are TRBV30 and TRBJ2-2, with D possibly being TRBD1 (6 bases). Germline V CDR1 and CDR2: GTSNPN, SVGIG (reference sequence). V lost 3 bases, J lost 8 bases, and 16 bases lay in between. This CDR3 contains 14 residues. CDR3: CAWRKPGTRGELFF. CDR3 nucleotides: TGTGCCTGGAGAAAACCCGGGACAAGGGGGGAGCTGTTTTTT.

This clonotype has only a few counts. The chain links TRBV12-3 or TRBV12-4 to TRBJ2-3, with 11 bases identical to TRBD2. The V gene end was trimmed by 2 bases and the J gene end by 5 bases; junction bases not matched to a gene: 3. The CDR3 extends over 15 amino acids. Here the CDR3 reads CASSLRLAGGDTQYF. The CDR3 bases are TGTGCCAGCAGTTTACGCCTAGCGGGAGGAGATACGCAGTATTTT.

This clonotype occurred a few times. For the CDR3, the DNA is TGCAGTGCCACGGGGGGGACCACAGATACGCAGTATTTT. Its translation: CSATGGTTDTQYF. V gene TRBV20-1 combines with J gene TRBJ2-3; TRBD2 matches at 8 bases. The V gene end was trimmed by 6 bases and the J gene end by 2 bases; junction bases not matched to a gene: 4. The CDR3 totals 13 residues. In germline, CDR1 is DFQATT, CDR2 SNEGSKA (reference sequence).

The chain couples TRBV30 to TRBJ1-1; D unresolved. The CDR3 runs 14 residues. V dropped 1 base and J dropped 0 bases, with 9 bases sitting between them. CDR1 and CDR2 (germline): GTSNPN, SVGIG (reference sequence). CDR3 coding DNA: TGTGCCTGGAGTGAAGGAGTTTTGAACACTGAAGCTTTCTTT. It is translated as CAWSEGVLNTEAFF.

This clonotype was seen only a few times. The rearrangement links TRBV29-1 to TRBJ1-1, with 12 bases aligning to TRBD1. The CDR3 is made up of 15 amino acids. The junction had 6 bases not matched to a gene; V was cut back by 1 base and J by 6 bases. The germline gives CDR1 SQVTM, CDR2 ANQGSEA. The CDR3 DNA sequence: TGCAGCGTTGAAGGGGACAGGGGGCGACCCTCTGAAGCTTTCTTT. It specifies CSVEGDRGRPSEAFF.

The chain employs TRBV14 and TRBJ2-7, with 8 bases lining up with TRBD1. The CDR3 spans 15 residues. With 2 bases clipped from V and 5 bases from J, the junction kept 8 bases outside the gene matches. Germline V CDR1 and CDR2: SGHDN, FVKESK. Here the CDR3 DNA reads TGTGCCAGCAGCCAAACCGGACAGGGTTTTCACGAGCAGTACTTC. Its translation: CASSQTGQGFHEQYF. The full variable domain, completed using reference TRBV14 and TRBJ2-7, is EAGVTQFPSHSVIEKGQTVTLRCDPISGHDNLYWYRRVMGKEIKFLLHFVKESKQDESGMPNNRFLAERTGGTYSTLKVQPAELEDSGVYFCASSQTGQGFHEQYFGPGTRLTVT.

The rearrangement uses TRBV12-3 or TRBV12-4 and TRBJ1-3, with D possibly being TRBD1 (5 bases). This CDR3 spans 17 amino acids. V shed 6 bases and J shed 0 bases, with 18 bases lying between them. The CDR3 nucleotides are TGTGCCAGCAGGGCCGGGACTCCCAAATCCTCTGGAAACACCATATATTTT. Translating gives CASRAGTPKSSGNTIYF.

This chain links TRBV20-1 with TRBJ2-7; D remains ambiguous. Trimming cost V 6 bases and J 3 bases, with 3 bases left between them. Per the germline V gene, CDR1 is DFQATT and CDR2 is SNEGSKA (reference sequence). This CDR3 is built from 9 residues. The CDR3, as DNA: TGCAGTGCGCACTACGAGCAGTACTTC. It is translated as CSAHYEQYF.

V is TRBV27 and J is TRBJ1-1; no clear D. Germline assignment: CDR1 MNHEY and CDR2 SMNVEV (reference sequence). The length of the CDR3 is 14 residues. V was trimmed by 6 bases and J by 5 bases, leaving 16 bases between them. CDR3 amino acids: CASSGMEGGTEAFF. In nucleotides, the CDR3 is TGTGCCAGCAGCGGCATGGAGGGCGGAACTGAAGCTTTCTTT.

The chain joins TRBV12-3 or TRBV12-4 to TRBJ1-5, with 8 positions matching TRBD1. This CDR3 is built from 16 residues. The J segment lost 0 bases and the V segment lost 5 bases, leaving 6 bases of the junction unmatched. CDR3 coding DNA: TGTGCCAGCAGTCCTGACAGGGGTTATAGCAATCAGCCCCAGCATTTT. The encoded protein is CASSPDRGYSNQPQHF.

The gene calls are TRBV4-2 and TRBJ1-1, with D maybe TRBD1 (5 bases). CDR1 LGHNA and CDR2 YNFKEQ come from the germline V gene. The CDR3 has 18 residues. Trimming took off 0 bases at V and 1 base at J, with 18 bases between the two ends. The CDR3 nucleotides are TGTGCCAGCAGCCAAGATTGGCAGGGCACCCCTCGGAACACTGAAGCTTTCTTT. Its translation is CASSQDWQGTPRNTEAFF.

This clonotype has ten or more counts. V gene TRBV20-1 combines with J gene TRBJ2-1; maybe TRBD2 (7 bases). The V end was cut by 5 bases, the J end by 3 bases, with 17 bases between. This CDR3 contains 15 residues. Looked up from germline, CDR1 is DFQATT and CDR2 is SNEGSKA (reference sequence). This CDR3 reads CSAPLGGAFYNEQFF. CDR3 in DNA: TGCAGTGCTCCACTAGGGGGGGCGTTCTACAATGAGCAGTTCTTC.

This clonotype was counted at least ten times. J is TRBJ1-2 and V is TRBV6-6; 11 bases align to TRBD1. The ends lost 6 bases at V and 6 bases at J; junction bases unmatched: 9. The CDR3 runs 15 residues. From germline, CDR1 is MNHNY and CDR2 SVGAGI (reference sequence). The CDR3 region has the DNA TGTGCCAGCAGGGACTCCTGGACAGGGGGCGATGGCTACACCTTC. Its protein is CASRDSWTGGDGYTF.

This clonotype was seen only a few times. The chain employs TRBV7-8 and TRBJ2-3, with 14 bases aligning to TRBD2. The V gene end was trimmed by 4 bases and the J gene end by 4 bases; junction bases not matched to a gene: 4. The CDR3 has 16 residues. Germline V lookup: CDR1 SGHVS, CDR2 FQNEAQ. CDR3 DNA: TGTGCCAGCAGCTCGCGGACTAGCGGGAGGTCAGATACGCAGTATTTT. Translated: CASSSRTSGRSDTQYF. The full variable domain, with the rest looked up from reference TRBV7-8 and TRBJ2-3, is GAGVSQSPRYKVAKRGQDVALRCDPISGHVSLFWYQQALGQGPEFLTYFQNEAQLDKSGLPSDRFFAERPEGSVSTLKIQRTQQEDSAVYLCASSSRTSGRSDTQYFGPGTRLTVL.

The chain employs TRBV20-1 and TRBJ2-7; possibly TRBD2 for D (6 bases). CDR1 is DFQATT, CDR2 SNEGSKA, per germline (reference sequence). The V gene lost 6 bases and the J gene lost 1 base, with 16 bases spanning the gap. CDR3 length: 14 amino acids. The CDR3 bases are TGCAGTGCCCGGACTATGCGAAAATCCTACGAGCAGTACTTC. Amino acids: CSARTMRKSYEQYF.

The genes are TRBV27 and TRBJ1-1; D is possibly TRBD1 (6 bases). Deletions cut 5 bases from V and 1 base from J, with 14 bases between. This CDR3 is built from 15 residues. From germline, CDR1 is MNHEY and CDR2 SMNVEV (reference sequence). CDR3 in DNA: TGTGCCAGCAGTGGCACAGGGATTCCGAACACTGAAGCTTTCTTT. It encodes CASSGTGIPNTEAFF.

This clonotype was counted a few times. V and J are TRBV9 and TRBJ1-2; TRBD1 is a possible D gene (6 bases). CDR1 is SGDLS and CDR2 is YYNGEE in the germline V gene. CDR3 length: 15 residues. V dropped 4 bases and J dropped 1 base, with 14 bases sitting between them. CDR3 DNA sequence: TGTGCCAGCAGCCCACGGACAGCCGATAACTATGGCTACACCTTC. It is translated as CASSPRTADNYGYTF.

The chain combines TRBV27 with TRBJ1-6; no clear D gene. The CDR3 sequence is 17 residues long. Trimming stripped 0 bases from V and 4 bases from J, with 13 bases between. Germline-derived CDR1 and CDR2 are MNHEY and SMNVEV (reference sequence). The CDR3 DNA sequence: TGTGCCAGCAGTTTATCTGTCGGGTCATCATATAATTCACCCCTCCACTTT. Its translation: CASSLSVGSSYNSPLHF.

This clonotype was seen a few times. The rearrangement joins TRBV5-1 to TRBJ2-2; the match to TRBD1 covers 7 bases. CDR3 length: 15 residues. V was clipped by 1 base and J by 1 base; unmatched bases: 1. Germline lookup yields CDR1 SGHRS and CDR2 YFSETQ. CDR3 bases: TGCGCCAGCAGCTTGTCAGGGGGGAACACCGGGGAGCTGTTTTTT. Translating it yields CASSLSGGNTGELFF.

This clonotype was recorded a few times. The V gene is TRBV20-1, the J gene TRBJ2-3; TRBD2 matches at 12 bases. Germline V gene data show CDR1 as DFQATT and CDR2 as SNEGSKA (reference sequence). The CDR3 contains 17 residues. The V and J ends lost 0 bases and 6 bases, in that order; junction bases with no gene match: 10. This chain's CDR3 is CSARDTQLAGGVDTQYF. The CDR3 DNA reads TGCAGTGCTAGAGACACCCAACTAGCGGGGGGTGTTGATACGCAGTATTTT.

The table lists this clonotype with many counts. The chain employs TRBV4-3 and TRBJ1-1; possible D gene TRBD1, 5 bases. V gave up 0 bases and J gave up 1 base, with 9 bases separating them. The CDR3 length is 15 residues. The germline CDR1 and CDR2 sequences are LGHNA and YSLEER. DNA of the CDR3: TGCGCCAGCAGCCAAGAGGCAGGGACGAACACTGAAGCTTTCTTT. It specifies CASSQEAGTNTEAFF.

V and J are TRBV5-1 and TRBJ2-1, with D uncertain. CDR1 SGHRS and CDR2 YFSETQ come from the germline V gene. V was trimmed by 5 bases and J by 2 bases, leaving 5 bases between them. This CDR3 is 12 amino acids long. The CDR3 protein is CASRGTYNEQFF. The CDR3 nucleotides are TGCGCCAGCAGGGGTACCTACAATGAGCAGTTCTTC.

This sequence joins TRBV14 and TRBJ2-7, with 12 nucleotides matching TRBD1. CDR1 SGHDN and CDR2 FVKESK come from the germline V gene. V shed 4 bases and J 1 base; nucleotides not matched to a gene: 11. The CDR3 spans 18 residues. CDR3 nucleotides: TGTGCCAGCAGCCCGACCGGGACAGGGGGCCATTGGTCCTACGAGCAGTACTTC. This translates into CASSPTGTGGHWSYEQYF.

This clonotype was seen many times. The CDR3 DNA is TGTGCCAGCAGCTTAGCAGGGACGAACACCGGGGAGCTGTTTTTT. Its protein is CASSLAGTNTGELFF. The gene calls are TRBV7-2 and TRBJ2-2; no firm D call. Trimming left V 0 bases short and J 0 bases short, with 5 bases between. The CDR3 consists of 15 residues. Looked up from germline, CDR1 is SGHTA and CDR2 is FQGNSA.

The chain combines TRBV4-3 with TRBJ2-1, with 9 bases identical to TRBD2. There are 19 residues in the CDR3. The germline gives CDR1 LGHNA, CDR2 YSLEER. The V and J ends lost 1 base and 2 bases, in that order; junction bases with no gene match: 12. CDR3 region: CASSQVVSGAGGTYNEQFF. The CDR3 DNA is TGCGCCAGCAGCCAAGTAGTCTCCGGGGCGGGAGGGACCTACAATGAGCAGTTCTTC.